Described below is a single T cell receptor beta chain sequence and its context. This record belongs to a study of blood T cell repertoires in COVID-19. Study context: Samples representing acute and convalescent COVID-19 were sourced from the United States, Italy and Spain. PBMCs, B-cell-depleted T cells, or T cells were the source of the cDNA or gDNA that made up the material.

Under the authors' procedure: Amplification with reference gene primers provided the estimates of nucleated cell counts. Here immunoSEQ multiplex PCR was the method, and the copy in TCRdb shows in-frame clones only, minus some. The V and J calls and the clone size are those of that table, but D and trimming were determined from the DNA. This sample has around 81,000 clones, with 70% to 90% found just once. Trimming left V 4 bases short and J 5 bases short, with 11 bases between. There are 13 residues in the CDR3. This clonotype originated in an elderly woman with acute or convalescent COVID-19. V gene TRBV12-3 or TRBV12-4 combines with J gene TRBJ1-1; a weak D match, TRBD1 (5 bases). Input material: peripheral blood. CDR3 protein: CASSSRAGTEAFF. The CDR3 region has the DNA TGTGCCAGCAGTTCCAGGGCAGGAACTGAAGCTTTCTTT.